These 30 T cell receptor beta chains share one sample of origin, sequenced in a study of blood T cell repertoires in COVID-19. TCRdb's table, derived via immunoSEQ multiplex PCR, lists solely in-frame clones and lacks some. The sample contains some 180,000 clones, around 85% of which appear only once. Sequenced material: peripheral blood. The receptors were gathered from a woman aged 60 to 75 with acute or convalescent COVID-19.

In its sample, this clone was seen once. The chain carries TRBV10-3 and TRBJ1-5; D call uncertain. V lost 3 bases to trimming and J lost 9 bases, with 15 bases between them. The germline gives CDR1 ENHRY, CDR2 SYGVKD. The CDR3 length is 14 residues. As DNA, the CDR3 is TGTGCCATCAGTGACGGGTCGGACTCAAGGCCCCAGCATTTT. Its translation: CAISDGSDSRPQHF.

The chain couples TRBV6-6 to TRBJ2-7; 10 bases are a match to TRBD2. Germline V lookup: CDR1 MNHNY, CDR2 SVGAGI (reference sequence). V shed 5 bases and J 6 bases; nucleotides not matched to a gene: 10. This CDR3 comprises 15 residues. The CDR3: CASSTTSGKVGEQYF. CDR3 DNA: TGTGCCAGCAGTACAACTAGCGGGAAGGTTGGCGAGCAGTACTTC.

The chain recombines TRBV7-9 with TRBJ2-5; 12 nucleotides agree with TRBD2. CDR1 and CDR2 from the germline V gene are SEHNR and FQNEAQ (reference sequence). The trim removed 0 bases at V and 0 bases at J, leaving 5 bases unmatched. The CDR3 sequence is 18 residues long. The CDR3: CASSLALAGGSYQETQYF. Here the CDR3 DNA reads TGTGCCAGCAGCTTAGCGCTAGCGGGAGGGTCGTACCAAGAGACCCAGTACTTC. The full variable domain, completed using reference TRBV7-9 and TRBJ2-5, is DTGVSQNPRHKITKRGQNVTFRCDPISEHNRLYWYRQTLGQGPEFLTYFQNEAQLEKSRLLSDRFSAERPKGSFSTLEIQRTEQGDSAMYLCASSLALAGGSYQETQYFGPGTRLLVL.

This chain connects TRBV20-1 to TRBJ1-1, with unresolved D. Trimming took 6 bases from V and 6 from J, leaving 11 bases between them. The CDR3 extends over 11 amino acids. From germline, CDR1 is DFQATT and CDR2 SNEGSKA (reference sequence). As DNA, the CDR3 is TGCAGTGCGGCGGCAGACCCTGAAGCTTTCTTT. Protein sequence: CSAAADPEAFF.

The genes are TRBV12-3 or TRBV12-4 and TRBJ2-7; D perhaps matches TRBD1 (5 bases). This CDR3 comprises 13 residues. Trimming removed 3 bases from V and 3 bases from J, with 9 bases in between. The CDR3 DNA reads TGTGCCAGCAGTTTGGCAGGGCACTACGAGCAGTACTTC. This translates into CASSLAGHYEQYF.

A few counts support this clone. The rearrangement uses TRBV7-9 and TRBJ2-7; 7 bases are a match to TRBD1. The length of the CDR3 is 14 residues. The ends lost 5 bases at V and 7 bases at J; junction bases unmatched: 11. CDR1 is SEHNR, CDR2 FQNEAQ, per germline (reference sequence). This chain's CDR3 is CASSPGTAPWEQYF. CDR3 DNA: TGTGCCAGCAGCCCCGGGACAGCGCCCTGGGAGCAGTACTTC.

CDR3 in DNA: TGTGCCAGCAGCTTCGGAAGCGGACTCGGGGCCGGGGAGCTGTTTTTT. It translates to CASSFGSGLGAGELFF. This sequence joins TRBV5-4 and TRBJ2-2; perhaps TRBD2 as D (5 bases). Germline assignment: CDR1 SGHNT and CDR2 YYREEE (reference sequence). This CDR3 region has 16 residues. V lost 2 bases, J lost 6 bases, and 17 bases lay in between.

V and J are TRBV19 and TRBJ1-1; D is ambiguous. Germline-derived CDR1 and CDR2 are LNHDA and SQIVND (reference sequence). V dropped 3 bases and J dropped 1 base, with 9 bases sitting between them. The CDR3 covers 14 residues. The CDR3 region is CASSMREGNTEAFF. Here the CDR3 DNA reads TGTGCCAGTAGTATGAGGGAGGGGAACACTGAAGCTTTCTTT.

This clone occurred once. The chain joins TRBV7-9 to TRBJ2-7, with D possibly TRBD1 on 5 matching bases. The CDR3 extends over 16 amino acids. V was shortened by 5 bases and J by 5 bases, with 22 bases between the two germline ends. Germline V gene lookup returns CDR1 SEHNR and CDR2 FQNEAQ (reference sequence). The CDR3 DNA follows: TGTGCCAGCAGCCTGATGGCTCGTGGGGCCTTCCACGAGCAGTACTTC. Translation gives CASSLMARGAFHEQYF.

This chain connects TRBV19 to TRBJ1-2; D is ambiguous. The CDR3 totals 12 residues. The V end was cut by 3 bases, the J end by 8 bases, with 10 bases between. The germline V gene has CDR1 LNHDA and CDR2 SQIVND (reference sequence). The CDR3 loop reads CASSMYGGGYTF. As DNA, the CDR3 is TGTGCCAGTAGTATGTATGGCGGGGGCTACACCTTC.

The gene calls are TRBV19 and TRBJ1-1; 9 nucleotides match TRBD1. The CDR3 is made up of 15 amino acids. Germline lookup yields CDR1 LNHDA and CDR2 SQIVND (reference sequence). The junction had 8 bases not matched to a gene; V was cut back by 5 bases and J by 4 bases. CDR3 sequence reads: CASSFPDRGGTEAFF. In DNA, the CDR3 is TGTGCCAGTAGTTTCCCGGACAGGGGAGGCACTGAAGCTTTCTTT.

The chain has TRBV19 and TRBJ2-5, with a weak D call TRBD2 (6 bases). Germline-derived CDR1 and CDR2 are LNHDA and SQIVND (reference sequence). This CDR3 contains 14 residues. Trimming removed 3 bases from V and 2 bases from J, with 10 bases in between. CDR3 sequence: CASSIGGRQETQYF. CDR3 nucleotide sequence: TGTGCCAGTAGTATCGGGGGTAGGCAAGAGACCCAGTACTTC.

The chain recombines TRBV9 with TRBJ2-1; 10 nucleotides line up with TRBD2. The length of the CDR3 is 15 residues. The V segment lost 3 bases and the J segment 4 bases; nucleotides outside the gene matches: 4. Germline values: CDR1 SGDLS, CDR2 YYNGEE. The CDR3 here is CASSGGTSAYNEQFF. The CDR3 region has the DNA TGTGCCAGCAGCGGGGGGACTAGCGCGTACAATGAGCAGTTCTTC.

This clone was recorded only once. The rearrangement joins TRBV29-1 to TRBJ1-1, with TRBD1 matching 8 bases. Germline lookup yields CDR1 SQVTM and CDR2 ANQGSEA. The junction had 7 bases not matched to a gene; V was cut back by 6 bases and J by 4 bases. CDR3 size: 13 residues. CDR3 coding DNA: TGCAGCGTCCCCAGGACAGGGATCACTGAAGCTTTCTTT. The encoded protein is CSVPRTGITEAFF.

This clone has only a few counts. This sequence joins TRBV2 and TRBJ1-3; no definite D call. The V and J ends lost 3 bases and 0 bases respectively, with 9 bases between them. Germline V CDR1 and CDR2: SNHLY, FYNNEI. This CDR3 is built from 15 residues. CDR3 DNA: TGTGCCAGCAGTGAGTTGCAGTTCTCTGGAAACACCATATATTTT. This codes for CASSELQFSGNTIYF.

This chain joins TRBV10-3 and TRBJ2-1, with a possible D match to TRBD1 (5 bases). Germline assignment: CDR1 ENHRY and CDR2 SYGVKD. The CDR3 is 15 residues long. V was trimmed by 4 bases and J by 6 bases, leaving 16 bases between them. The CDR3 DNA sequence: TGTGCCATCAGTGGATTAGTAGGGGTCGGCAATGAGCAGTTCTTC. As protein: CAISGLVGVGNEQFF.

The chain recombines TRBV10-1 with TRBJ2-2, with D maybe TRBD2 (6 bases). CDR3 length: 14 residues. Germline CDR1 WNHNN, CDR2 SYGVQD (reference sequence). V lost 10 bases and J 6 bases, leaving 18 bases between the germline ends. The CDR3 reads CATRGGAAAGELFF. The CDR3 nucleotides read TGCGCCACCCGCGGAGGGGCGGCCGCCGGGGAGCTGTTTTTT.

This rearrangement joins TRBV5-4 to TRBJ1-4; TRBD1 is a possible D gene (5 bases). CDR1 is SGHNT and CDR2 is YYREEE in the germline V gene (reference sequence). Trimming took 4 bases from V and 2 from J, leaving 15 bases between them. The CDR3 is 16 amino acids. CDR3 DNA: TGTGCCAGCAGCCGCGGGGGTGGGCTTACTAATGAAAAACTGTTTTTT. As protein: CASSRGGGLTNEKLFF.

The count of this clone is one. The chain has TRBV5-4 and TRBJ2-2, with TRBD2 matching 13 bases. The CDR3 extends over 16 amino acids. Germline values: CDR1 SGHNT, CDR2 YYREEE (reference sequence). The trim removed 4 bases at V and 6 bases at J, leaving 6 bases unmatched. The CDR3 loop reads CASSTGLAGSAGELFF. DNA of the CDR3: TGTGCCAGCAGCACGGGACTAGCGGGAAGCGCCGGGGAGCTGTTTTTT.

The chain carries TRBV10-2 and TRBJ1-2; 10 bases align to TRBD1. The CDR3 runs 15 residues. Looked up from germline, CDR1 is WSHSY and CDR2 is SAAADI. Trimming cost V 0 bases and J 2 bases; bases outside gene matches: 0. This chain's CDR3 is CASSESGQGNYGYTF. In DNA form, the CDR3 reads TGCGCCAGCAGTGAGTCGGGACAGGGGAACTATGGCTACACCTTC.

The chain recombines TRBV5-5 with TRBJ1-3; no definite D call. The V end lost 2 bases, the J end lost 4 bases, and 10 bases lay between the germline ends. The CDR3 covers 14 residues. Germline V lookup: CDR1 SGHKS, CDR2 YYEKEE (reference sequence). The CDR3 reads CASSFLGEGNTIYF. The DNA of the CDR3 is TGTGCCAGCAGCTTTCTGGGAGAGGGAAACACCATATATTTT.

This clone was recorded only once. The chain couples TRBV12-3 or TRBV12-4 to TRBJ2-1, with 7 bases that match TRBD2. This CDR3 spans 13 amino acids. Trimming cost V 2 bases and J 10 bases; bases outside gene matches: 5. This CDR3 is CASSLRDYREQFF. In DNA form, the CDR3 reads TGTGCCAGCAGTTTAAGGGACTATCGCGAGCAGTTCTTC.

The chain joins TRBV19 to TRBJ2-2; 8 nucleotides align to TRBD2. This CDR3 has 14 residues. Trimming cost V 7 bases and J 5 bases; bases outside gene matches: 6. CDR1 LNHDA and CDR2 SQIVND come from the germline V gene (reference sequence). The CDR3 protein is CASTKAGATGELFF. CDR3 nucleotides: TGTGCCAGTACCAAAGCGGGGGCGACCGGGGAGCTGTTTTTT.

The V gene is TRBV5-1, the J gene TRBJ1-4, with 11 bases lining up with TRBD1. Per the germline V gene, CDR1 is SGHRS and CDR2 is YFSETQ. CDR3 size: 15 residues. With V trimmed by 4 bases and J by 8 bases, 7 bases remained unmatched. CDR3 in amino acids: CASSKDRGREEKLFF. CDR3 coding DNA: TGCGCCAGCAGCAAGGACAGGGGGCGCGAGGAAAAACTGTTTTTT.

The chain couples TRBV3-1 (or the pseudogene TRBV3-2) to TRBJ2-2; no clear D. Between the trimmed V and J ends, which lost 1 base and 4 bases, there was a span of 7 bases. The CDR3 has 14 residues. Germline V gives CDR1 LGHDT, CDR2 YNNKEL (reference sequence). The DNA for the CDR3 is TGTGCCAGCAGCCAAGTGCAGTTCACCGGGGAGCTGTTTTTT. Its protein is CASSQVQFTGELFF.

The V call is TRBV19, the J call TRBJ1-1; 7 nucleotides agree with TRBD1. Germline V gene lookup returns CDR1 LNHDA and CDR2 SQIVND (reference sequence). Germline trimming cut 5 bases from V and 6 bases from J; bases unmatched to any gene: 6. This CDR3 comprises 13 residues. CDR3 region: CASSLTGVAEAFF. The CDR3 DNA follows: TGTGCCAGTAGTCTCACAGGGGTCGCTGAAGCTTTCTTT.

V and J are TRBV6-5 and TRBJ1-5; no firm D call. Germline V gives CDR1 MNHEY, CDR2 SVGAGI. CDR3 length equals 13 residues. V dropped 0 bases and J dropped 5 bases, with 5 bases sitting between them. This chain's CDR3 is CASSYSSDQPQHF. As DNA, the CDR3 is TGTGCCAGCAGTTACTCGTCGGATCAGCCCCAGCATTTT.

J is TRBJ1-6 and V is TRBV6-5; D is ambiguous. This CDR3 spans 12 amino acids. V was trimmed by 6 bases and J by 7 bases, leaving 7 bases between them. Germline-derived CDR1 and CDR2 are MNHEY and SVGAGI. CDR3 region: CASSAGNSPLHF. As DNA, the CDR3 is TGTGCCAGCAGCGCGGGGAATTCACCCCTCCACTTT.

This chain links TRBV7-3 with TRBJ1-6; 9 bases are shared with TRBD1. CDR3 length equals 14 residues. J gave up 6 bases and V 5 bases, and 2 bases lay outside the gene matches. Germline CDR1 SGHTA, CDR2 FQGTGA. In DNA form, the CDR3 reads TGTGCCAGCAGCCGGGACAGGGCTAATTCACCCCTCCACTTT. Protein: CASSRDRANSPLHF.

This clone was seen just once. The rearrangement joins TRBV19 to TRBJ2-7; the D gene is possibly TRBD1 (5 bases). Trimming removed 9 bases from V and 2 bases from J, with 14 bases in between. The CDR3 runs to 13 residues. CDR1 LNHDA and CDR2 SQIVND come from the germline V gene (reference sequence). The DNA for the CDR3 is TGTGCCAGCCCCTGGGTGACAGCCTACGAGCAGTACGTC. This encodes CASPWVTAYEQYV.